The sequence of this T cell receptor (beta chain) was determined in a study of blood T cell repertoires in COVID-19. This clone was found a few times. Each participant's cohort was designated according to participant-reported clinical history. Original data processing: Reference gene primer amplification gave nucleated cell count estimates. The method was immunoSEQ multiplex PCR; TCRdb's version includes in-frame clones alone and lacks a portion of them. That table furnishes V, J and clone size, whereas the DNA furnished D and trimming. The data show around 62,000 clones, about 88% seen once. V shed 1 base, J shed 8 bases, and the junction held 10 bases outside the gene matches. CDR3 length: 15 amino acids. Per the germline V gene, CDR1 is SEHNR and CDR2 is FQNEAQ (reference sequence).

This chain uses TRBV7-9 with TRBJ1-2; 7 positions agree with TRBD1. The TCR sequence derives from a woman aged 35 to 49 who had recovered from COVID-19. Material for sequencing was PBMCs or T cells enriched from blood (not recorded which). This chain's CDR3 is CASSLEETGSWGYTF. DNA of the CDR3: TGTGCCAGCAGCTTAGAAGAGACAGGGTCTTGGGGCTACACCTTC.